This TCR beta chain was observed in a study of early T cells in non-severe SARS-CoV-2 infection. Background on the study: Bulk RNA taken from unsorted whole blood was sequenced, leaving chains unpaired. Study outcomes and limitations: VDJdb matching favored anti-spike CD8 responses, missing private and CD4 specificities.

The CDR3 is 14 residues long. V lost 1 base, J lost 0 bases, and 7 bases lay in between. Germline CDR1 and CDR2: SGHRS and YFSETQ. This clonotype was counted at least ten times. Its specificity is not known. Individual cDNA molecules received unique molecular identifiers during library preparation. Each CDR3 protein gets one entry after TCRdb re-called the 5' RACE reads with MiXCR. This table has around 60,000 distinct CDR3 sequences, under 10% appearing once. The sequence derives from an adult who was a healthcare worker with PCR-confirmed SARS-CoV-2 infection or an uninfected control (not recorded which). V and J are TRBV5-1 and TRBJ1-1; TRBD1 might be the D (5 bases). Sequencing was carried out using whole blood. In DNA, the CDR3 is TGCGCCAGCAGCTTGAACAGGATGAACACTGAAGCTTTCTTT. As protein: CASSLNRMNTEAFF. Together with reference TRBV5-1 and TRBJ1-1, the CDR3 gives the full variable domain: KAGVTQTPRYLIKTRGQQVTLSCSPISGHRSVSWYQQTPGQGLQFLFEYFSETQRNKGNFPGRFSGRQFSNSRSEMNVSTLELGDSALYLCASSLNRMNTEAFFGQGTRLTVV.